This entry lists 22 T cell receptor beta chains sequenced from one sample in a study of T cell responses to AZD1222 COVID-19 vaccine. Here immunoSEQ multiplex PCR was the method, and the copy in TCRdb shows in-frame clones only, minus some. The table lists about 100,000 clones, over 90% of them singletons. This sample comprised peripheral blood, obtained on day 0 of AZD1222 vaccination. The source is an adult in good health.

The V gene is TRBV9, the J gene TRBJ1-3, with no clear D. CDR1 and CDR2 from the germline V gene are SGDLS and YYNGEE. V lost 3 bases to trimming and J lost 3 bases, with 13 bases between them. The CDR3 has 15 amino acids. For the CDR3, the DNA is TGTGCCAGCAGCGCTGGGTGGTCTTATGGAAACACCATATATTTT. This gives the protein CASSAGWSYGNTIYF.

This clone was counted only a few times. The V call is TRBV5-1, the J call TRBJ2-1, with 10 positions matching TRBD2. The CDR3 length is 16 residues. Looked up from germline, CDR1 is SGHRS and CDR2 is YFSETQ. The ends lost 9 bases at V and 8 bases at J; junction bases unmatched: 17. The CDR3 DNA sequence: TGCGCCACAAGAGAGAAAGCGGGAGGGCCCTCATATGAGCAGTTCTTC. This codes for CATREKAGGPSYEQFF.

The gene calls are TRBV7-2 and TRBJ2-7; no reliable D call. The V and J ends lost 5 bases and 2 bases respectively, with 13 bases between them. Germline V gene lookup returns CDR1 SGHTA and CDR2 FQGNSA. This CDR3 region has 14 residues. CDR3 coding DNA: TGTGCCAGCAGCCTAGAGGACGGACCCTACGAGCAGTACTTC. Protein product: CASSLEDGPYEQYF.

V usage is TRBV29-1 and J usage is TRBJ2-2; perhaps TRBD2 as D (6 bases). The germline CDR1 and CDR2 sequences are SQVTM and ANQGSEA. CDR3 length: 15 amino acids. V lost 0 bases and J 3 bases, leaving 11 bases between the germline ends. In nucleotides, the CDR3 is TGCAGCGTTGAAGACGGAGGGTCCCACACCGGGGAGCTGTTTTTT. Translating it yields CSVEDGGSHTGELFF.

The chain is built from TRBV23-1 and TRBJ2-3; D not certain. TRBV23-1 is marked as an open reading frame, function uncertain. V dropped 3 bases and J dropped 9 bases, with 22 bases sitting between them. The CDR3 has 16 amino acids. In DNA, the CDR3 is TGCGCCAGCAGTCATCCGCCCACGGTTATGGTGGAGACGCAGTATTTT. This sequence encodes CASSHPPTVMVETQYF.

The V gene is TRBV28, the J gene TRBJ2-2, with a weak D call TRBD2 (6 bases). The germline CDR1 and CDR2 sequences are MDHEN and SYDVKM. The V and J ends lost 4 bases and 5 bases respectively, with 17 bases between them. This CDR3 is built from 16 residues. In DNA form, the CDR3 reads TGTGCCAGCAGTTCAGCCGGGACCCGGGAGACCGGGGAGCTGTTTTTT. Translation: CASSSAGTRETGELFF.

The chain uses TRBV12-3 or TRBV12-4 and TRBJ1-1; D is ambiguous. The CDR3 sequence is 11 residues long. V gave up 7 bases and J gave up 6 bases, with 9 bases separating them. Written as DNA, the CDR3 is TGTGCCAGCACCGTAGAGGCTGAAGCTTTCTTT. The encoded protein is CASTVEAEAFF.

The V call is TRBV2, the J call TRBJ1-5; maybe TRBD1 (6 bases). V dropped 2 bases and J dropped 4 bases, with 12 bases sitting between them. The CDR3 spans 15 residues. The germline V gene encodes CDR1 SNHLY and CDR2 FYNNEI. CDR3 sequence (DNA): TGTGCCAGCAGTGAATCCAGGGGCCTAAATCAGCCCCAGCATTTT. Translation: CASSESRGLNQPQHF.

The V call is TRBV30, the J call TRBJ1-2; 7 bases map to TRBD1. Trimming at V came to 8 bases and at J to 6 bases, leaving 12 bases not matched to a gene. The CDR3 runs to 13 residues. The germline gives CDR1 GTSNPN, CDR2 SVGIG (reference sequence). This CDR3 is CARPGQFMNGYTF. The CDR3 DNA follows: TGTGCCCGACCGGGACAGTTTATGAATGGCTACACCTTC.

The V gene is TRBV9, the J gene TRBJ2-3, with D perhaps being TRBD1 or TRBD2 (6 bases each). This CDR3 has 17 residues. Germline loops: CDR1 SGDLS, CDR2 YYNGEE. Trimming pared 7 bases from V and 4 bases from J, leaving 25 bases between. Written as DNA, the CDR3 is TGTGCCAGCTCCCCCAGACTAGGGGGGAAAGGACCAGATACGCAGTATTTT. This sequence encodes CASSPRLGGKGPDTQYF.

The J gene is TRBJ2-2, the V gene TRBV7-6; 7 nucleotides agree with TRBD2. CDR1 is SGHVS, CDR2 FNYEAQ, per germline. V lost 11 bases and J lost 5; bases outside the gene matches: 14. The length of the CDR3 is 15 residues. In DNA, the CDR3 is TGTGCCTCCTCCCTTGGCGGGAGCTATACCGGGGAGCTGTTTTTT. Its protein is CASSLGGSYTGELFF.

The V call is TRBV7-3, the J call TRBJ1-1; unclear D gene. The ends were cut back, 4 bases at V and 2 bases at J, with 8 bases in the middle. This CDR3 comprises 13 residues. The germline V gene has CDR1 SGHTA and CDR2 FQGTGA. Here the CDR3 DNA reads TGTGCCAGCAGCTCGACGTCTAACACTGAAGCTTTCTTT. The encoded protein is CASSSTSNTEAFF.

J is TRBJ1-2 and V is TRBV5-4; no clear D gene. The CDR3 runs 15 residues. Germline CDR1 SGHNT, CDR2 YYREEE (reference sequence). V shed 0 bases and J shed 2 bases, with 11 bases lying between them. In nucleotides, the CDR3 is TGTGCCAGCAGCTTGGAAAGAGGAGTAAACTATGGCTACACCTTC. Protein: CASSLERGVNYGYTF.

This rearrangement joins TRBV14 to TRBJ2-2; 11 bases fit TRBD2. This CDR3 is built from 17 residues. Germline lookup yields CDR1 SGHDN and CDR2 FVKESK. Germline trimming cut 2 bases from V and 4 bases from J; bases unmatched to any gene: 6. CDR3 amino acids: CASSQLASGRITGELFF. The CDR3 DNA follows: TGTGCCAGCAGCCAACTTGCTAGCGGGAGGATCACCGGGGAGCTGTTTTTT.

The table lists this clone with a count of one. V is TRBV6-2 or TRBV6-3 and J is TRBJ2-1, with D uncertain. The CDR3 totals 15 residues. The ends were cut back, 5 bases at V and 0 bases at J, with 11 bases in the middle. Germline V gives CDR1 MNHEY, CDR2 SVGEGT. This chain's CDR3 is CASSSRVNSYNEQFF. CDR3 coding DNA: TGTGCCAGCAGTAGCCGGGTCAACTCCTACAATGAGCAGTTCTTC.

The V and J genes are TRBV5-1 and TRBJ2-6, with 7 bases fitting TRBD1. V trimming: 3 bases; J trimming: 0 bases; junction bases outside the gene matches: 9. Germline V gene sequence: CDR1 SGHRS, CDR2 YFSETQ. The CDR3 sequence is 18 residues long. Written as DNA, the CDR3 is TGCGCCAGCAGCTCTGCAGGGGGTCCAAGCTCTGGGGCCAACGTCCTGACTTTC. This gives the protein CASSSAGGPSSGANVLTF.

This chain connects TRBV28 to TRBJ2-7; 7 bases agree with TRBD2. The germline V gene encodes CDR1 MDHEN and CDR2 SYDVKM. V was clipped by 6 bases and J by 4 bases; unmatched bases: 12. The CDR3 sequence is 15 residues long. The CDR3 DNA sequence: TGTGCCAGCAGCCAAAGGGCTAGCGGAAAATACGAGCAGTACTTC. Translation gives CASSQRASGKYEQYF.

Turning to this clone: The sample contains more than one DNA sequence encoding this CDR3. J is TRBJ1-2 and V is TRBV6-5, with 8 bases fitting TRBD1. The CDR3 contains 12 residues. V shed 6 bases and J 4 bases; nucleotides not matched to a gene: 1. The germline V gene encodes CDR1 MNHEY and CDR2 SVGAGI. The CDR3: CASRTGGYGYTF. CDR3 coding DNA: TGTGCCAGCAGAACAGGGGGCTATGGCTACACCTTC.

This clone was detected once. J is TRBJ1-2 and V is TRBV6-5, with D unclear. From germline, CDR1 is MNHEY and CDR2 SVGAGI. The CDR3 runs to 10 residues. The germline V and J ends were trimmed by 7 bases and 5 bases, with 5 bases remaining between them. CDR3 protein: CASKEYGYTF. In DNA, the CDR3 is TGTGCCAGCAAGGAGTATGGCTACACCTTC.

The V gene is TRBV7-9, the J gene TRBJ2-7, with 10 bases identical to TRBD2. Trimming cost V 6 bases and J 5 bases; bases outside gene matches: 10. In germline, CDR1 is SEHNR, CDR2 FQNEAQ (reference sequence). This CDR3 contains 15 residues. CDR3 residues: CASSLYSGRNNEQYF. The DNA of the CDR3 is TGTGCCAGCAGTCTCTATAGCGGGAGGAACAACGAGCAGTACTTC. The complete variable domain, with remaining parts taken from reference TRBV7-9 and TRBJ2-7, reads DTGVSQNPRHKITKRGQNVTFRCDPISEHNRLYWYRQTLGQGPEFLTYFQNEAQLEKSRLLSDRFSAERPKGSFSTLEIQRTEQGDSAMYLCASSLYSGRNNEQYFGPGTRLTVT.

The chain links TRBV20-1 to TRBJ2-5; weak D call: TRBD2 (5 bases). The V and J ends lost 3 bases and 2 bases respectively, with 16 bases between them. The germline gives CDR1 DFQATT, CDR2 SNEGSKA (reference sequence). CDR3 length equals 15 residues. The CDR3 coding sequence is TGCAGTGCTAGTAATCGGGGAGAACCTCAAGAGACCCAGTACTTC. This codes for CSASNRGEPQETQYF.

This sequence joins TRBV5-1 and TRBJ1-1; D not certain. Germline CDR1 SGHRS, CDR2 YFSETQ. There are 13 residues in the CDR3. V shed 0 bases and J shed 3 bases, with 6 bases lying between them. CDR3: CASSLGRDTEAFF. CDR3 DNA: TGCGCCAGCAGCTTGGGGCGTGACACTGAAGCTTTCTTT.